This TCR beta chain was sequenced in a study of T cells in Graves' hyperthyroidism and ophthalmopathy. This clonotype was recorded a few times. Its antigen is still unknown. Study-level findings and limits: From stable hyperthyroidism, ophthalmopathy was set apart by a 13 V-J model.

Template material for amplifying TCR beta CDR3 regions consisted of RNA transcripts. Initially, a first-round RT-PCR of the TCR CDR3 employed the HTBI primer set. In TCRdb, the multiplex PCR reads were re-called with MiXCR into one record per CDR3 protein. The sample yields more than 500,000 distinct CDR3 sequences, approximately 15% seen once. Across 18 months, stable Graves' hyperthyroidism was marked by no progression to ophthalmopathy. Patients between 18 and 65 years old had hyperthyroidism, newly diagnosed and lasting under 2 months. The study based diagnoses on clinical symptoms, serum thyroxine and TRAb, thyroid ultrasound and orbital computed tomography. The V gene's germline CDR1 is MNHEY and CDR2 SMNVEV (reference sequence). The CDR3 is 15 residues long. V was trimmed by 4 bases and J by 6 bases, leaving 13 bases between them.

Sequencing input: blood. The rearrangement links TRBV27 to TRBJ1-6, with D maybe TRBD1 (5 bases). This clonotype originated in a woman between 40 and 50 years old with Graves' hyperthyroidism. CDR3 amino acids: CASSYPGRTNSPLHF. In nucleotides, the CDR3 is TGTGCCAGCAGTTACCCGGGACGGACTAATTCACCCCTCCACTTT.